Shown below are 2 T cell receptor beta chains from a single sample sequenced in a study of blood T cell repertoires in COVID-19. This table comes from immunoSEQ multiplex PCR, and its TCRdb copy is limited to in-frame clones, with some not included. Among a few hundred thousand clones listed, about 88% were seen once. The sample comprised peripheral blood. The origin of the receptors is a woman in her sixties with COVID-19, enrolled during active disease.

This clone occurred a few times. The rearrangement links TRBV18 to TRBJ2-3, with 7 bases identical to TRBD2. V shed 0 bases and J 1 base; nucleotides not matched to a gene: 4. The CDR3 has 16 residues. Germline assignment: CDR1 KGHSH and CDR2 LQKENI. CDR3 sequence reads: CASSPPGGSGTDTQYF. CDR3 DNA sequence: TGTGCCAGCTCACCACCCGGGGGGAGCGGCACAGATACGCAGTATTTT.

The J gene is TRBJ1-1, the V gene TRBV2; D might be TRBD1 (5 bases). The V gene's germline CDR1 is SNHLY and CDR2 FYNNEI. Trimming took 1 base from V and 3 from J, leaving 15 bases between them. The CDR3 consists of 16 residues. The CDR3 bases are TGTGCCAGCAGTGAAGGACCCAGGGTGGGGTACACTGAAGCTTTCTTT. Amino acids: CASSEGPRVGYTEAFF.